This TCR beta chain derives from a study of CD8 T cells in ankylosing spondylitis. As the method for making TCR beta libraries, quantitative 5'-RACE with molecular barcodes was used. Each CDR3 protein is one row after TCRdb ran MiXCR on the 5' RACE reads. The data contain 250,000 to 300,000 distinct CDR3 sequences, around 18% of them seen just once; the ten biggest clones take up under 8.5%. General study results and limits: Both synovial fluid and blood in reactive arthritis had previously been reported to carry some motif variants. It appeared that ankylosing spondylitis blood was characterized by a TCR beta motif of several highly homologous variants.

About this clonotype itself: Its antigen remains unidentified.

The sequencing sample was made of blood, either unsorted or a sorted T cell fraction (not recorded which). This receptor was identified in a male donor with ankylosing spondylitis or in good health (not recorded which).

CDR3 nucleotide sequence: TGTGCCAGCAGCTTAGGATCGGCTAGCGGGAGACTGGATACGCAGTATTTT. Translating gives CASSLGSASGRLDTQYF. The chain joins TRBV7-8 to TRBJ2-3; 10 bases are a match to TRBD2. The V gene end was trimmed by 1 base and the J gene end by 6 bases; junction bases not matched to a gene: 10. Germline V gene sequence: CDR1 SGHVS, CDR2 FQNEAQ. This CDR3 region has 17 residues.